This T cell receptor beta chain was profiled in a study of cytomegalovirus exposure and HLA in healthy donors. PCR primers comprised 60 Vbeta and 13 Jbeta primers. Libraries were prepared by immunoSEQ multiplex PCR; TCRdb keeps only in-frame clonotypes and omits some of them. The data contain roughly 150,000 clones, around four fifths of them singletons. The donors (healthy individuals) were bone marrow donors. Details on this clone: Its antigen is still unknown.

Per the germline V gene, CDR1 is SNHLY and CDR2 is FYNNEI. This CDR3 is 15 amino acids long. The junction had 9 bases not matched to a gene; V was cut back by 8 bases and J by 7 bases. General observations from the study: In vitro experiments confirmed that a few CMV-associated chains were specific for CMV antigens. Across HLA loci, a later analysis found differing TCR association rates, with DRB1 most and HLA-C fewest. What was likely a sequencing artifact was a cluster of highly shared sequence variants.

J is TRBJ2-2 and V is TRBV2; 11 nucleotides line up with TRBD1. Sequenced: PBMCs. This TCR was recovered from a man younger than 45 in good health and CMV-seronegative. CDR3 nucleotides: TGTGCCAGCGACGGGACAGGGGGACTACACGGGGAGCTGTTTTTT. This encodes CASDGTGGLHGELFF.